Sequencing of this T cell receptor beta chain was carried out in a study of blood T cell repertoires in COVID-19. At the level of the study: Samples representing acute and convalescent COVID-19 were sourced from the United States, Italy and Spain. T cells, B-cell-depleted T cells, or PBMCs provided the cDNA or gDNA that served as material.

Methods used by the authors: Estimates of nucleated cell counts were drawn from the amplification of reference gene primers. Sequenced by immunoSEQ multiplex PCR; TCRdb stores in-frame clones only, minus some. From that table come the V and J calls and clone size; the DNA was used to work out D and trimming. The sample carries about 210,000 clones, approximately 82% recorded once. The germline gives CDR1 SGHNT, CDR2 YENEEA. Trimming removed 3 bases from V and 8 bases from J, with 14 bases in between. The CDR3 extends over 14 amino acids. The chain carries TRBV11-3 and TRBJ2-1, with D maybe TRBD2 (7 bases). The TCR comes from a middle-aged man who had recovered from COVID-19. The sequencing input was peripheral blood. The CDR3 nucleotides read TGTGCCAGCAGCTTGGGGGGGGCTCGGGATGAGCAGTTCTTC. Translating it yields CASSLGGARDEQFF.